Detailed here is one T cell receptor beta chain. Its antigen is unidentified. The primer mix had 60 Vbeta and 13 Jbeta primers. The protocol was immunoSEQ multiplex PCR, while the TCRdb copy is restricted to in-frame clones and leaves out a portion. The data contain 90,000 to 150,000 clones, about 60% of them singletons. The sample comes from a study of cytomegalovirus exposure and HLA in healthy donors. Study-wide findings and caveats: The productive fraction for most TCR beta V segments was about 87% or about 30% in an earlier analysis.

The ends lost 6 bases at V and 3 bases at J; junction bases unmatched: 2. The CDR3 loop spans 14 amino acids. Germline CDR1 reads MNHNS; CDR2 reads SASEGT. This TCR came from a man aged 40-55 years in good health and CMV-seropositive. Sample: PBMCs. V gene TRBV6-1 combines with J gene TRBJ1-4, with 9 bases lining up with TRBD1. CDR3 nucleotide sequence: TGTGCCAGCAGCCGGACAGGGGCTAATGAAAAACTGTTTTTT. Protein product: CASSRTGANEKLFF.